By share of the sample, the clone carrying this T cell receptor (beta chain) is medium-sized. Antigen specificity is unknown. The data were obtained in a study of spatial heterogeneity in lung cancer. Regarding time point: sample taken at primary tumor resection. Individual TCR cDNA molecules each bore their own unique molecular identifier. TCRdb reprocessed the 5' RACE reads via MiXCR and lists one record per CDR3 protein. The repertoire holds some 2,100 distinct CDR3 sequences, about 9.8% seen once, with roughly 10% in the top ten. V was cut by 1 base and J by 5 bases, with 4 bases left in between. The CDR3 consists of 11 residues. Germline CDR1 is GTSNPN and CDR2 is SVGIG (reference sequence). Findings of the study overall: Tracking of tumor mutation counts was seen in expanded intratumoral alpha and beta TCR counts.

Sequenced here: lung tumor tissue, sampled at surgery. This TCR was sampled from a female donor with early-stage non-small cell lung cancer. The chain employs TRBV30 and TRBJ2-3; D is unresolved. Here the CDR3 reads CAWSAGDTQYF. Written as DNA, the CDR3 is TGTGCCTGGAGTGCGGGAGATACGCAGTATTTT.